This T cell receptor (beta chain) was obtained from a study of blood T cell repertoires in COVID-19. Study-wide background: T cells, B-cell-depleted T cells, or PBMCs provided the cDNA or gDNA that served as material.

V was trimmed by 2 bases and J by 10 bases, leaving 12 bases between them. The CDR3 spans 12 residues. Germline values: CDR1 SGHRS, CDR2 YFSETQ. Repertoires were generated with immunoSEQ multiplex PCR, while TCRdb's copy carries only in-frame clones and drops some. The sample contains about 220,000 clones, around 85% of which appear only once. Sequenced: PBMCs or T cells enriched from blood (not recorded which). This chain links TRBV5-1 with TRBJ1-1; D unclear. The receptor was derived from a woman in her forties with acute COVID-19. CDR3 sequence: CASSFDTRLAFF. CDR3 bases: TGCGCCAGCAGCTTCGATACAAGACTAGCTTTCTTT. Full variable domain (missing parts from reference TRBV5-1 and TRBJ1-1): KAGVTQTPRYLIKTRGQQVTLSCSPISGHRSVSWYQQTPGQGLQFLFEYFSETQRNKGNFPGRFSGRQFSNSRSEMNVSTLELGDSALYLCASSFDTRLAFFGQGTRLTVV.